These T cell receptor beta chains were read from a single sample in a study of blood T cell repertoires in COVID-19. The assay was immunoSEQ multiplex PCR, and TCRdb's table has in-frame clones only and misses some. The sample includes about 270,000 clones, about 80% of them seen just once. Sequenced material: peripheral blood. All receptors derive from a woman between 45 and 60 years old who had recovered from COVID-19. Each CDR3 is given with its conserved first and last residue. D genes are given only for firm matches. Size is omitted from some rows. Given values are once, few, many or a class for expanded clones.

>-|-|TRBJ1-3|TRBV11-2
TGTGCCAGCAGCTTCAGGAGTGGGGCGAGCGGGACTTTAGGAAACACCATATATTTT
CASSFRSGASGTLGNTIYF
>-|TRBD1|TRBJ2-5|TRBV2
TGTGCCAGCAGCCCGAATCCGGGACAGGGGGGCGAGACCCAGTACTTC
CASSPNPGQGGETQYF
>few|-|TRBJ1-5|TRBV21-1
TGTGCCAGCAGCATCGCGGCCAGACGGGGTCGAAATCAGCCCCAGCATTTT
CASSIAARRGRNQPQHF
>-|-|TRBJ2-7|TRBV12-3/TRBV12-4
TGTGCCAGCAGTCTTCTCGGCTACGAGCAGTACTTC
CASSLLGYEQYF
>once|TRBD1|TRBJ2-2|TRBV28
TGTGCCAGCAGTTTACCGGGACAGGTCTTCACCGGGGAGCTGTTTTTT
CASSLPGQVFTGELFF
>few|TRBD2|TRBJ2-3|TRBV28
TGTGCCAGCAGTTCAATAGCGGGAGCAGATACGCAGTATTTT
CASSSIAGADTQYF
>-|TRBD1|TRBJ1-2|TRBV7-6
TGTGCCAGCAGCTCCCCGACAGGGTCTGGCTACACCTTC
CASSSPTGSGYTF
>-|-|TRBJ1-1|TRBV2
TGTGCCAGCAGGTTCAGGGATTTGAACACTGAAGCTTTCTTT
CASRFRDLNTEAFF
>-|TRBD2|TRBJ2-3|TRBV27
TGTGCCAGCAGTCTCCGACTAGCACAAGATACGCAGTATTTT
CASSLRLAQDTQYF
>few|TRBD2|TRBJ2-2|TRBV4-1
TGCGCCAGCAGCCAAGTTGTAGCGGGGGAGGCCGGGGAGCTGTTTTTT
CASSQVVAGEAGELFF
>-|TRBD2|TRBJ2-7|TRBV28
TGTGCCAGCAGTCCTGGATGGGCGGGAGGCAACTACGAGCAGTACTTC
CASSPGWAGGNYEQYF
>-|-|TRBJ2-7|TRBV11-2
TGTGCCAGCAGCTCGAGGACAGCATACGAGCAGTACTTC
CASSSRTAYEQYF
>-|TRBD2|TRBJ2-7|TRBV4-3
TGCGCCAGCAGCCAAGATCTGGCTAGCGGCTCCTACGAGCAGTACTTC
CASSQDLASGSYEQYF
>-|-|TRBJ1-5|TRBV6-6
TGTGCCAGCAGTTGGGGAGGCTATCAGCCCCAGCATTTT
CASSWGGYQPQHF
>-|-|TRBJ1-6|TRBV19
TGTGCCAGTACCCCCTCAACAGGGCTTTCACCCCTCCACTTT
CASTPSTGLSPLHF
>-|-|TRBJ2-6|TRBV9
TGTGCCAGCAGCGTACTTGTCAAAGTACAGGAATCTGGGGCCAACGTCCTGACTTTC
CASSVLVKVQESGANVLTF
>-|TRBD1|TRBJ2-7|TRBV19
TGTGCCAGTAGTAGACAGGGAGACTACGAGCAGTACTTC
CASSRQGDYEQYF
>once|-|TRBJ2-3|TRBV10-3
TGTGCCATCAACCCCAGGGGCGTCTCTAACACAGATACGCAGTATTTT
CAINPRGVSNTDTQYF
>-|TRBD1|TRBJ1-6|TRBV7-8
TGTGCCAGCAGCTCCACCTCACAGGGGGCTGGGTGGTCACCCCTCCACTTT
CASSSTSQGAGWSPLHF
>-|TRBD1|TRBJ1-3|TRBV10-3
TGTGCCATCAGTGCGTCACAGGGGGCTGAAGGAAACACCATATATTTT
CAISASQGAEGNTIYF
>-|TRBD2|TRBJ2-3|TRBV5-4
TGTGCCAGCTTAGCGGGAAAAGGGGGAGATACGCAGTATTTT
CASLAGKGGDTQYF
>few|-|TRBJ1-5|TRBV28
TGTGCCAGCACGGTTAGCAATCAGCCCCAGCATTTT
CASTVSNQPQHF
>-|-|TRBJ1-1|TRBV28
TGTGCCAGCTACGGGAACACTGAAGCTTTCTTT
CASYGNTEAFF
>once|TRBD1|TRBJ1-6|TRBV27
TGTGCCAGCAGTTTATCGCGACAGGGAACTGGCTCCTATAATTCACCCCTCCACTTT
CASSLSRQGTGSYNSPLHF
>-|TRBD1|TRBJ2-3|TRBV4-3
TGCGCCAGCAGCCGGGGCTCCGGGACAGGGGAAGATACGCAGTATTTT
CASSRGSGTGEDTQYF
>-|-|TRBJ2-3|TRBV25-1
TGTGCCAGCACTAAACCCCCCTCGGGTACAGGGACAGATACGCAGTATTTT
CASTKPPSGTGTDTQYF
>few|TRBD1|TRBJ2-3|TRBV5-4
TGTGCCAGCAGCTTGAAAGGGGGCGCTGGCACAGATACGCAGTATTTT
CASSLKGGAGTDTQYF
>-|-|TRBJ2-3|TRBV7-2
TGTGCCAGCAGCCCTCAACAGGGCTCAGATACGCAGTATTTT
CASSPQQGSDTQYF
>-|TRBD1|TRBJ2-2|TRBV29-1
TGCAGCGTCTCCCCACAGGGGGGATCCGGGGAGCTGTTTTTT
CSVSPQGGSGELFF
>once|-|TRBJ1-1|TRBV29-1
TGCAGCGTTCGGAAGGGGAATATGAACACTGAAGCTTTCTTT
CSVRKGNMNTEAFF
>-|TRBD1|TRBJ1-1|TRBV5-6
TGTGCCAGCAGCTTTTTAGGGGACAGGCTGGACACTGAAGCTTTCTTT
CASSFLGDRLDTEAFF